These 16 T cell receptor beta chains share one sample of origin, sequenced in a study of T cell responses to AZD1222 COVID-19 vaccine. Profiled with immunoSEQ multiplex PCR; TCRdb holds only in-frame clones, not every one. The sample yields about 150,000 clones, about nine tenths seen once. The specimen was peripheral blood, collected on day 0 of AZD1222 vaccination. The receptors come from an adult in good health.

CDR3 sequence (DNA): TGCGCCAGCAGCCAGGTTCAGGGGGCAGGCACTGAAGCTTTCTTT. Its translation is CASSQVQGAGTEAFF. V gene TRBV4-1 combines with J gene TRBJ1-1, with 8 bases lining up with TRBD1. CDR3 length: 15 amino acids. With 3 bases clipped from V and 4 bases from J, the junction kept 7 bases outside the gene matches. Germline V gene data show CDR1 as MGHRA and CDR2 as YSYEKL.

The V call is TRBV5-1, the J call TRBJ2-5, with D uncertain. Germline V gene lookup returns CDR1 SGHRS and CDR2 YFSETQ. The V end was cut by 2 bases, the J end by 5 bases, with 10 bases between. This CDR3 contains 13 residues. In nucleotides, the CDR3 is TGCGCCAGCAGCTTTAACACTGCGGAGACCCAGTACTTC. This codes for CASSFNTAETQYF. The whole variable domain, filled in from reference TRBV5-1 and TRBJ2-5, reads KAGVTQTPRYLIKTRGQQVTLSCSPISGHRSVSWYQQTPGQGLQFLFEYFSETQRNKGNFPGRFSGRQFSNSRSEMNVSTLELGDSALYLCASSFNTAETQYFGPGTRLLVL.

This chain links TRBV19 with TRBJ2-2; 8 bases map to TRBD2. V lost 5 bases, J lost 6 bases, and 5 bases stayed unmatched. Germline CDR1 LNHDA, CDR2 SQIVND (reference sequence). The CDR3 covers 14 residues. The CDR3 spells CASSQRGRAGELFF. The CDR3 region has the DNA TGTGCCAGTAGTCAGCGGGGGAGGGCCGGGGAGCTGTTTTTT.

The chain joins TRBV5-1 to TRBJ2-7; no firm D call. This CDR3 has 14 residues. The V gene's germline CDR1 is SGHRS and CDR2 YFSETQ. Trimming took 0 bases from V and 2 from J, leaving 9 bases between them. DNA for the CDR3: TGCGCCAGCAGCTTGGAGCCGGTAACCTACGAGCAGTACTTC. This codes for CASSLEPVTYEQYF.

V usage is TRBV6-5 and J usage is TRBJ1-2, with a tentative D call TRBD1 (6 bases). V lost 5 bases and J lost 5, with 18 bases in between. Germline values: CDR1 MNHEY, CDR2 SVGAGI. This CDR3 spans 15 amino acids. The CDR3 coding sequence is TGTGCCAGCAGTCCGACCGGGGGGGCGGGTTATGGCTACACCTTC. Translation: CASSPTGGAGYGYTF.

V is TRBV15 and J is TRBJ2-5; TRBD1 matches at 9 bases. CDR1 and CDR2 from the germline V gene are LNHNV and YYDKDF (reference sequence). The V segment lost 3 bases and the J segment 5 bases; nucleotides outside the gene matches: 10. This CDR3 has 16 residues. The CDR3 region has the DNA TGTGCCACCAGCAGCGGGGGACAGGGCTGGGGGGAGACCCAGTACTTC. As protein: CATSSGGQGWGETQYF.

The chain recombines TRBV18 with TRBJ1-3; D is perhaps TRBD1 (6 bases). CDR1 KGHSH and CDR2 LQKENI come from the germline V gene. This CDR3 comprises 17 residues. V lost 1 base, J lost 0 bases, and 13 bases lay in between. The CDR3 region is CASSPRQVGNSGNTIYF. CDR3 bases: TGTGCCAGCTCACCACGACAGGTCGGGAACTCTGGAAACACCATATATTTT.

This rearrangement joins TRBV5-1 to TRBJ2-7; 9 nucleotides align to TRBD1. V shed 2 bases and J 6 bases; nucleotides not matched to a gene: 12. Per germline, CDR1 SGHRS and CDR2 YFSETQ. The CDR3 consists of 16 residues. CDR3 sequence reads: CASSLADRGSSSEQYF. CDR3 in DNA: TGCGCCAGCAGCTTAGCTGACAGGGGGTCATCTAGCGAGCAGTACTTC.

DNA of the CDR3: TGTGCCAGCGGCGAATTCGGGACTAGCGGTCAAGAGACCCAGTACTTC. Residues: CASGEFGTSGQETQYF. The V and J genes are TRBV2 and TRBJ2-5, with 11 bases matching TRBD2. The CDR3 spans 16 residues. V shed 8 bases and J 2 bases; nucleotides not matched to a gene: 10. The germline V gene has CDR1 SNHLY and CDR2 FYNNEI.

This rearrangement joins TRBV15 to TRBJ1-5; weak D call: TRBD1 (5 bases). Germline-derived CDR1 and CDR2 are LNHNV and YYDKDF (reference sequence). Trimming pared 0 bases from V and 4 bases from J, leaving 13 bases between. The CDR3 is 16 amino acids. CDR3 nucleotide sequence: TGTGCCACCAGCAGAGATCGGGGCAGGACTAATCAGCCCCAGCATTTT. Its protein is CATSRDRGRTNQPQHF. Drawing the rest from reference TRBV15 and TRBJ1-5, the complete variable domain is DAMVIQNPRYQVTQFGKPVTLSCSQTLNHNVMYWYQQKSSQAPKLLFHYYDKDFNNEADTPDNFQSRRPNTSFCFLDIRSPGLGDTAMYLCATSRDRGRTNQPQHFGDGTRLSIL.

V usage is TRBV5-1 and J usage is TRBJ1-2; 8 bases agree with TRBD1. CDR1 and CDR2 from the germline V gene are SGHRS and YFSETQ. The CDR3 is 17 amino acids. V lost 0 bases to trimming and J lost 0 bases; unmatched junction nucleotides: 7. The CDR3 DNA reads TGCGCCAGCAGCTTGGGGGGGACAGGAGTTTCTAACTATGGCTACACCTTC. Translation: CASSLGGTGVSNYGYTF. The full variable domain, its missing parts supplied by reference TRBV5-1 and TRBJ1-2, is KAGVTQTPRYLIKTRGQQVTLSCSPISGHRSVSWYQQTPGQGLQFLFEYFSETQRNKGNFPGRFSGRQFSNSRSEMNVSTLELGDSALYLCASSLGGTGVSNYGYTFGSGTRLTVV.

The chain's CDR3 is CASSLVAPVGRYGYTF. The CDR3 region has the DNA TGTGCCAGCAGCTTAGTAGCGCCAGTAGGACGCTATGGCTACACCTTC. The rearrangement uses TRBV7-8 and TRBJ1-2, with unresolved D. The CDR3 has 16 residues. Trimming left V 1 base short and J 4 bases short, with 16 bases between. Germline lookup yields CDR1 SGHVS and CDR2 FQNEAQ.

V usage is TRBV5-8 and J usage is TRBJ1-1, with D tentatively TRBD1 (5 bases). CDR1 is SGHTS and CDR2 is YDEGEE in the germline V gene. With 3 bases removed from V and 1 base from J, the gap between germline ends came to 7 bases. The CDR3 sequence is 13 residues long. The CDR3 protein is CASSWTTNTEAFF. The CDR3 nucleotides read TGTGCCAGCAGCTGGACAACGAACACTGAAGCTTTCTTT. Full variable domain (missing parts from reference TRBV5-8 and TRBJ1-1): EAGVTQSPTHLIKTRGQQATLRCSPISGHTSVYWYQQALGLGLQFLLWYDEGEERNRGNFPPRFSGRQFPNYSSELNVNALELEDSALYLCASSWTTNTEAFFGQGTRLTVV.

The chain carries TRBV5-1 and TRBJ2-4; D gene ambiguous. This CDR3 region has 14 residues. V was shortened by 2 bases and J by 13 bases, with 19 bases between the two germline ends. The germline CDR1 and CDR2 sequences are SGHRS and YFSETQ. CDR3 residues: CASSLPGNSDPQYF. CDR3 DNA sequence: TGCGCCAGCAGCTTACCGGGCAACTCAGACCCACAGTACTTC.

This clone was seen a single time. V and J are TRBV4-1 and TRBJ1-1; D is uncertain. The germline gives CDR1 MGHRA, CDR2 YSYEKL. The CDR3 has 14 amino acids. The V gene lost 3 bases and the J gene lost 5 bases, with 13 bases spanning the gap. CDR3 nucleotide sequence: TGCGCCAGCAGCCACCTTGAGGGTGGTACTGAAGCTTTCTTT. Translated, it gives CASSHLEGGTEAFF.

This chain uses TRBV15 with TRBJ2-7, with D maybe TRBD2 (5 bases). Looked up from germline, CDR1 is LNHNV and CDR2 is YYDKDF (reference sequence). V dropped 1 base and J dropped 2 bases, with 12 bases sitting between them. The CDR3 sequence is 15 residues long. DNA of the CDR3: TGTGCCACCAGCAGAGCCCTGGACTCGACCTACGAGCAGTACTTC. Translated: CATSRALDSTYEQYF.